These T cell receptor beta chains were read from a single sample in a study of T cells after somatic rescue of genetic block. Repertoires were generated with immunoSEQ multiplex PCR, while TCRdb's copy carries only in-frame clones and drops some. The sample lists tens of thousands of clones; roughly 96% were seen once. The sample consisted of peripheral blood mononuclear cells (PBMCs). These receptors all stem from a child under two years old. Each CDR3 is given with its conserved first and last residue. The D gene is left open where the match is weak. A row's size may be missing; if present it is once, few, many or a size class.

d_call: NA; v_call: TRBV27; j_call: TRBJ2-3; clone_size: NA; cdr3_aa: CASSLAQATYTQYF; cdr3_nt: TGTGCCAGCAGTTTAGCACAGGCTACCTATACGCAGTATTTT
d_call: TRBD1; v_call: TRBV6-5; j_call: TRBJ1-1; clone_size: NA; cdr3_aa: CASSYNRGWSTEAFF; cdr3_nt: TGTGCCAGCAGTTACAACAGGGGATGGAGCACTGAAGCTTTCTTT
d_call: NA; v_call: TRBV11-2; j_call: TRBJ2-7; clone_size: NA; cdr3_aa: CASSLGGASLEYEQYF; cdr3_nt: TGTGCCAGCAGCTTAGGCGGCGCTAGTCTAGAGTACGAGCAGTACTTC
d_call: NA; v_call: TRBV6-5; j_call: TRBJ2-7; clone_size: NA; cdr3_aa: CASSRDSREQYF; cdr3_nt: TGTGCCAGCAGTCGGGACTCTCGCGAGCAGTACTTC
d_call: TRBD1; v_call: TRBV4-2; j_call: TRBJ2-5; clone_size: once; cdr3_aa: CASSQGYGQVQETQYF; cdr3_nt: TGTGCCAGCAGCCAAGGTTACGGACAGGTCCAAGAGACCCAGTACTTC
d_call: NA; v_call: TRBV27; j_call: TRBJ1-2; clone_size: NA; cdr3_aa: CASRTANYGYTF; cdr3_nt: TGTGCCAGCAGGACAGCTAACTATGGCTACACCTTC
d_call: NA; v_call: TRBV4-2; j_call: TRBJ2-5; clone_size: NA; cdr3_aa: CASSQDNGRGPQYF; cdr3_nt: TGTGCCAGCAGCCAAGATAACGGGCGCGGTCCCCAGTACTTC
d_call: NA; v_call: TRBV28; j_call: TRBJ1-5; clone_size: NA; cdr3_aa: CASSAPGQMGNQPQHF; cdr3_nt: TGTGCCAGCAGTGCCCCTGGACAGATGGGCAATCAGCCCCAGCATTTT
d_call: NA; v_call: TRBV7-3; j_call: TRBJ1-1; clone_size: NA; cdr3_aa: CASSGGGNTEAFF; cdr3_nt: TGTGCCAGCAGCGGAGGGGGGAACACTGAAGCTTTCTTT
d_call: NA; v_call: TRBV28; j_call: TRBJ2-3; clone_size: NA; cdr3_aa: CASSLWGVDTDTQYF; cdr3_nt: TGTGCCAGCAGTTTGTGGGGGGTGGACACAGATACGCAGTATTTT
d_call: TRBD1; v_call: TRBV5-6; j_call: TRBJ1-5; clone_size: NA; cdr3_aa: CASSRDRGNQPQHF; cdr3_nt: TGTGCCAGCAGCCGGGACAGGGGCAATCAGCCCCAGCATTTT
d_call: NA; v_call: TRBV6-5; j_call: TRBJ1-3; clone_size: NA; cdr3_aa: CASSFSRHSGNTIYF; cdr3_nt: TGTGCCAGCAGTTTTAGTAGGCACTCTGGAAACACCATATATTTT
d_call: TRBD1; v_call: TRBV11-2; j_call: TRBJ2-1; clone_size: NA; cdr3_aa: CASSLGTGGYNEQFF; cdr3_nt: TGTGCCAGCAGCTTAGGGACAGGGGGCTACAATGAGCAGTTCTTC
d_call: NA; v_call: TRBV6-1; j_call: TRBJ1-1; clone_size: NA; cdr3_aa: CASSEAKTFF; cdr3_nt: TGTGCCAGCAGTGAAGCTAAGACTTTCTTT
d_call: NA; v_call: TRBV5-1; j_call: TRBJ2-4; clone_size: NA; cdr3_aa: CASSLAPKNIQYF; cdr3_nt: TGCGCCAGCAGCTTGGCCCCCAAAAACATTCAGTACTTC
d_call: TRBD2; v_call: TRBV5-4; j_call: TRBJ2-3; clone_size: NA; cdr3_aa: CASSLSGRATDTQYF; cdr3_nt: TGTGCCAGCAGCTTAAGCGGGAGGGCCACAGATACGCAGTATTTT
d_call: NA; v_call: TRBV6-5; j_call: TRBJ2-4; clone_size: NA; cdr3_aa: CASRRTGAKNIQYF; cdr3_nt: TGTGCCAGCAGGCGTACAGGGGCCAAAAACATTCAGTACTTC
d_call: NA; v_call: TRBV11-3; j_call: TRBJ1-1; clone_size: NA; cdr3_aa: CASSLGRTTEAFF; cdr3_nt: TGTGCCAGCAGCTTAGGCAGGACCACTGAAGCTTTCTTT
d_call: NA; v_call: TRBV4-2; j_call: TRBJ2-4; clone_size: once; cdr3_aa: CASSQSRGLAKNIQYF; cdr3_nt: TGTGCCAGCAGCCAATCTAGAGGACTAGCCAAAAACATTCAGTACTTC
d_call: TRBD2; v_call: TRBV11-3; j_call: TRBJ2-1; clone_size: NA; cdr3_aa: CASSLEAGDEQFF; cdr3_nt: TGTGCCAGCAGCTTAGAGGCGGGAGACGAGCAGTTCTTC
d_call: TRBD1; v_call: TRBV4-1; j_call: TRBJ1-2; clone_size: once; cdr3_aa: CASSQVPGQGAYTF; cdr3_nt: TGCGCCAGCAGCCAAGTCCCGGGACAGGGTGCCTACACCTTC
d_call: TRBD1; v_call: TRBV4-3; j_call: TRBJ1-2; clone_size: NA; cdr3_aa: CASSQVGQGGIYGYTF; cdr3_nt: TGCGCCAGCAGCCAAGTGGGGCAGGGGGGGATCTATGGCTACACCTTC
d_call: NA; v_call: TRBV13; j_call: TRBJ2-1; clone_size: NA; cdr3_aa: CASSITGHNEQFF; cdr3_nt: TGTGCCAGCAGCATAACAGGGCACAATGAGCAGTTCTTC
d_call: TRBD1; v_call: TRBV6-4; j_call: TRBJ1-5; clone_size: NA; cdr3_aa: CASSEGTGYSNQPQHF; cdr3_nt: TGTGCCAGCAGTGAGGGGACAGGCTATAGCAATCAGCCCCAGCATTTT
d_call: NA; v_call: TRBV7-9; j_call: TRBJ2-1; clone_size: few; cdr3_aa: CASSLEQGSYNEQFF; cdr3_nt: TGTGCCAGCAGCTTAGAACAGGGCTCCTACAATGAGCAGTTCTTC
d_call: NA; v_call: TRBV28; j_call: TRBJ1-5; clone_size: NA; cdr3_aa: CASSYQFNQPQHF; cdr3_nt: TGTGCCAGCAGTTACCAGTTCAATCAGCCCCAGCATTTT
d_call: NA; v_call: TRBV29-1; j_call: TRBJ2-6; clone_size: NA; cdr3_aa: CSVEGHSGANVLTF; cdr3_nt: TGCAGCGTTGAAGGACACTCTGGGGCCAACGTCCTGACTTTC
d_call: NA; v_call: TRBV4-1; j_call: TRBJ2-2; clone_size: NA; cdr3_aa: CASSQQSLNTGELFF; cdr3_nt: TGCGCCAGCAGCCAGCAAAGTCTGAACACCGGGGAGCTGTTTTTT
d_call: NA; v_call: TRBV19; j_call: TRBJ2-3; clone_size: NA; cdr3_aa: CASSIDGTPADTQYF; cdr3_nt: TGTGCCAGTAGTATAGATGGGACACCGGCAGATACGCAGTATTTT
d_call: NA; v_call: TRBV6-6; j_call: TRBJ2-7; clone_size: once; cdr3_aa: CASSYSGEQYF; cdr3_nt: TGTGCCAGCAGTTACTCGGGCGAGCAGTACTTC
d_call: TRBD2; v_call: TRBV5-4; j_call: TRBJ2-5; clone_size: once; cdr3_aa: CASSLGLAGETQYF; cdr3_nt: TGTGCCAGCAGCTTGGGACTAGCGGGAGAGACCCAGTACTTC
d_call: TRBD1; v_call: TRBV5-1; j_call: TRBJ1-4; clone_size: NA; cdr3_aa: CASSFGQGGEKLFF; cdr3_nt: TGCGCCAGCAGTTTCGGACAGGGGGGTGAAAAACTGTTTTTT
d_call: NA; v_call: TRBV2; j_call: TRBJ1-2; clone_size: NA; cdr3_aa: CAGRGGYTF; cdr3_nt: TGTGCCGGCAGGGGTGGCTACACCTTC
d_call: NA; v_call: TRBV2; j_call: TRBJ2-7; clone_size: NA; cdr3_aa: CASLRPRADEQYF; cdr3_nt: TGTGCCAGCCTCAGGCCCCGCGCCGATGAGCAGTACTTC
d_call: NA; v_call: TRBV28; j_call: TRBJ2-7; clone_size: NA; cdr3_aa: CASSLGTTYEQYF; cdr3_nt: TGTGCCAGCAGTTTAGGGACAACCTACGAGCAGTACTTC
d_call: TRBD1; v_call: TRBV2; j_call: TRBJ1-6; clone_size: NA; cdr3_aa: CASSGTGGAHNSPLHF; cdr3_nt: TGTGCCAGCAGTGGGACAGGGGGCGCCCATAATTCACCCCTCCACTTT
d_call: NA; v_call: TRBV5-4; j_call: TRBJ1-2; clone_size: NA; cdr3_aa: CASVMRTRKTYGYTF; cdr3_nt: TGTGCCAGCGTGATGCGTACCAGGAAGACCTATGGCTACACCTTC
d_call: NA; v_call: TRBV11-2; j_call: TRBJ1-3; clone_size: NA; cdr3_aa: CASSWTPNSGNTIYF; cdr3_nt: TGTGCCAGCAGTTGGACGCCGAACTCTGGAAACACCATATATTTT
d_call: NA; v_call: TRBV11-2; j_call: TRBJ2-3; clone_size: once; cdr3_aa: CASSLDSGSTDTQYF; cdr3_nt: TGTGCCAGCAGCTTAGATAGCGGTAGCACAGATACGCAGTATTTT
d_call: NA; v_call: TRBV6-5; j_call: TRBJ1-5; clone_size: NA; cdr3_aa: CASSYSPGSQPQHF; cdr3_nt: TGTGCCAGCAGTTACTCGCCAGGGTCTCAGCCCCAGCATTTT
d_call: NA; v_call: TRBV5-5; j_call: TRBJ1-5; clone_size: NA; cdr3_aa: CASSRHGGEGNQPQHF; cdr3_nt: TGTGCCAGCAGCCGACATGGGGGTGAGGGCAATCAGCCCCAGCATTTT
d_call: NA; v_call: TRBV6-5; j_call: TRBJ2-7; clone_size: NA; cdr3_aa: CASTHGGGMYEQYF; cdr3_nt: TGTGCCAGCACCCATGGCGGGGGCATGTACGAGCAGTACTTC
d_call: TRBD1; v_call: TRBV13; j_call: TRBJ2-3; clone_size: NA; cdr3_aa: CASSPRDRARYTQYF; cdr3_nt: TGTGCCAGCAGCCCGCGGGACAGGGCTCGTTATACGCAGTATTTT